This T cell receptor beta chain originates from a study of beta chain features in type 1 diabetes. About this clone: Its antigen is undetermined.

Study results and limitations: Significant though moderate, a shortening of TCRB CDR3s appeared in all four CD4+ subsets of Type 1 diabetes patients. The VDJ junctions of type 1 diabetes patients carried fewer insertions and more deletions.

Sequenced material consisted of expressed TCRB transcripts (all of the isolated RNA was reverse transcribed). Profiled with immunoSEQ multiplex PCR; TCRdb holds only in-frame clones, not every one. The sample yields hundreds of thousands of clones, 8% seen once. CDR3 length: 13 residues. CDR1 is MNHEY and CDR2 is SMNVEV in the germline V gene (reference sequence). Trimming left V 2 bases short and J 1 base short, with 5 bases between. The chain recombines TRBV27 with TRBJ1-1; no reliable D call. The sequencing sample was made of central memory CD4+ T cells from blood. The receptor's source is a woman aged 18-30 years in good health. CDR3 nucleotide sequence: TGTGCCAGCAGTTTAGCCGGGAACACTGAAGCTTTCTTT. It is translated as CASSLAGNTEAFF.